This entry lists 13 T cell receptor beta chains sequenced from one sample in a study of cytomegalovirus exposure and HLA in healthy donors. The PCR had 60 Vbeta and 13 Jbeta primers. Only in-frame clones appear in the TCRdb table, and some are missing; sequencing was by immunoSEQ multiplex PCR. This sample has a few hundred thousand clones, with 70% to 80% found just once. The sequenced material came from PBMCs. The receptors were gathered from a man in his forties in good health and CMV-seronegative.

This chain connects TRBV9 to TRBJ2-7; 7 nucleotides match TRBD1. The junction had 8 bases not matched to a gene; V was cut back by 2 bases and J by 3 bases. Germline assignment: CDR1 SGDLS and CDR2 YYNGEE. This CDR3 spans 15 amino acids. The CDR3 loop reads CASSVGQEANYEQYF. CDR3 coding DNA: TGTGCCAGCAGCGTTGGACAGGAGGCTAACTACGAGCAGTACTTC.

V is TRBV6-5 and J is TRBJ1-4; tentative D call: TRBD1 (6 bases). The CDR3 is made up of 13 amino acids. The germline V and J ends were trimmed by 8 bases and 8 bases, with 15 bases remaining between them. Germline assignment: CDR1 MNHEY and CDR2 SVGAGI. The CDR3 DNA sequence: TGTGCCAGCGGCTACAGGGAAGGCGAAAAACTGTTTTTT. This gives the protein CASGYREGEKLFF.

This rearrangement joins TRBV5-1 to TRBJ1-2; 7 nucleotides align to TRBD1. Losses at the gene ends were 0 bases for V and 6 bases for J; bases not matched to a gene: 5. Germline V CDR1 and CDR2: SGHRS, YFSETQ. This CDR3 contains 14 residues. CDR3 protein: CASSLGQGVDGYTF. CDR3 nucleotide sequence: TGCGCCAGCAGCTTGGGGCAGGGGGTAGATGGCTACACCTTC. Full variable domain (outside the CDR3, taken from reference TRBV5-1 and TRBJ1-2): KAGVTQTPRYLIKTRGQQVTLSCSPISGHRSVSWYQQTPGQGLQFLFEYFSETQRNKGNFPGRFSGRQFSNSRSEMNVSTLELGDSALYLCASSLGQGVDGYTFGSGTRLTVV.

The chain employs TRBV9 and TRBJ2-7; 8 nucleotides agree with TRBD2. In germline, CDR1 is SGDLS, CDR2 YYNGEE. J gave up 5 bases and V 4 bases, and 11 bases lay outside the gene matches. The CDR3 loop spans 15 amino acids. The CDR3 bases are TGTGCCAGCAGCTCCTCCCTAGCGGGTTCCCACGAGCAGTACTTC. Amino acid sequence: CASSSSLAGSHEQYF.

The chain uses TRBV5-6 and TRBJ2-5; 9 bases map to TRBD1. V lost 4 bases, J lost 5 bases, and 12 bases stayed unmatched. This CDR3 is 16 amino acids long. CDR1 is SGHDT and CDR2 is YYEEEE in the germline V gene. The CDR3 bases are TGTGCCAGCAGCACACCTGGACAGGGGCGGCGGGAGACCCAGTACTTC. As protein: CASSTPGQGRRETQYF.

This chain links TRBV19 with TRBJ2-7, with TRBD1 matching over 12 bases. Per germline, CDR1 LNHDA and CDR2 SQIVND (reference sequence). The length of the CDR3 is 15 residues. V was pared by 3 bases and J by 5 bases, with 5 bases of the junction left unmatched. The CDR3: CASSIPGQGANEQYF. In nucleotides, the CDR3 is TGTGCCAGTAGTATTCCGGGACAGGGGGCAAACGAGCAGTACTTC.

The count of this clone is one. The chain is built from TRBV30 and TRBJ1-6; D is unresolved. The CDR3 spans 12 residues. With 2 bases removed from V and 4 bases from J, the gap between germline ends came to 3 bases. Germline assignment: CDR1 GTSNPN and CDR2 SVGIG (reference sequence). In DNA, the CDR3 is TGTGCCTGGAGTTATTATAATTCACCCCTCCACTTT. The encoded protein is CAWSYYNSPLHF.

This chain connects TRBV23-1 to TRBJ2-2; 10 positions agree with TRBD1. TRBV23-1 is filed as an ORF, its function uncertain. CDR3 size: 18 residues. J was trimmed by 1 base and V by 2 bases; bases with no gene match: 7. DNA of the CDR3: TGCGCCAGCAGTCAACCGAGACGGACAGGGGGGAACACCGGGGAGCTGTTTTTT. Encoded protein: CASSQPRRTGGNTGELFF.

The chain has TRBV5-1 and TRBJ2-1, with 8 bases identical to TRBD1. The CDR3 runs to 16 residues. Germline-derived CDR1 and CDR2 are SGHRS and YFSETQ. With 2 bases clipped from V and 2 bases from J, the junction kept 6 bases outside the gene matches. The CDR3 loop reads CASSFRTGSTYNEQFF. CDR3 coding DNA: TGCGCCAGCAGCTTCCGGACAGGGAGCACCTACAATGAGCAGTTCTTC.

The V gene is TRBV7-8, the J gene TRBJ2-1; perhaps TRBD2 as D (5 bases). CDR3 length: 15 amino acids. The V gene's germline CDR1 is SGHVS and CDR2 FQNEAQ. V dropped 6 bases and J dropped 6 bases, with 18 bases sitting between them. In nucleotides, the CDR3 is TGTGCCAGCAGTTCAAGGAGGACTCCCGGCAATGAGCAGTTCTTC. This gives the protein CASSSRRTPGNEQFF.

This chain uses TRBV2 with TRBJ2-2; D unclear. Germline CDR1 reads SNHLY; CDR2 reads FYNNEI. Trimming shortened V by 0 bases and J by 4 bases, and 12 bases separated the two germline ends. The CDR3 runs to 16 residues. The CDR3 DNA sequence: TGTGCCAGCAGTGAAGCGCTTACTAAACTCACCGGGGAGCTGTTTTTT. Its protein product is CASSEALTKLTGELFF.

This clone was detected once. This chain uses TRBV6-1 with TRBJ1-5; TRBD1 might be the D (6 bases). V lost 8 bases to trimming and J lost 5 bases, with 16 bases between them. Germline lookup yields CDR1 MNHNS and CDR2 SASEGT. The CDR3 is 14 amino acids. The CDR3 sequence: CASQGPGVDQPQHF. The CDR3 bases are TGTGCCAGCCAGGGTCCAGGGGTCGATCAGCCCCAGCATTTT.

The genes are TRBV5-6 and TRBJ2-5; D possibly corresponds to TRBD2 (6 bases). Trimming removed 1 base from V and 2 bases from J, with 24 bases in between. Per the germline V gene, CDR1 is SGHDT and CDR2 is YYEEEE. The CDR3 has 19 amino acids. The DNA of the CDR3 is TGTGCCAGCAGCTTGACGGATCCCGGGCGCGCGGGGATACAAGAGACCCAGTACTTC. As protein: CASSLTDPGRAGIQETQYF.